This T cell receptor beta chain stems from a study of T cells of healthy individuals. One entry per CDR3 protein results from TCRdb running MiXCR on the 5' RACE reads. In the table there are more than 85,000 distinct CDR3 sequences, around 17% of which are singletons. Per the germline V gene, CDR1 is LGHDT and CDR2 is YNNKEL (reference sequence). CDR3 size: 13 residues. The ends lost 0 bases at V and 7 bases at J; junction bases unmatched: 2. The chain is built from TRBV3-1 and TRBJ2-5; 7 bases map to TRBD2. This sequence was found in a human donor in good health. This CDR3 is CASSQDPGGTQYF. Here the CDR3 DNA reads TGTGCCAGCAGCCAAGATCCGGGAGGGACCCAGTACTTC.